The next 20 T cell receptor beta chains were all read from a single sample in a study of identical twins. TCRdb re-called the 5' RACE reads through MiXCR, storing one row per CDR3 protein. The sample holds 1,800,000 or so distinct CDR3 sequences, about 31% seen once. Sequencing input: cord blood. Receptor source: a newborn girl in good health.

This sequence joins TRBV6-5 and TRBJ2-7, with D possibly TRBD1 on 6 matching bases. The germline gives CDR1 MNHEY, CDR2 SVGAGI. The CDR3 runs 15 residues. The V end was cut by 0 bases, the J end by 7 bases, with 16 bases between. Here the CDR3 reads CASSYSNREMGEQYF. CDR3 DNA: TGTGCCAGCAGTTACTCCAACAGGGAAATGGGGGAGCAGTACTTC.

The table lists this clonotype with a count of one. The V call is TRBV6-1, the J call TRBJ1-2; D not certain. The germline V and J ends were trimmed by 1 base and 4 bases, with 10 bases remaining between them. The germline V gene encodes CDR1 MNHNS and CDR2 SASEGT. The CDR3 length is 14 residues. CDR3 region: CASSEGGQVYGYTF. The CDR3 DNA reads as TGTGCCAGCAGTGAAGGCGGGCAGGTCTATGGCTACACCTTC.

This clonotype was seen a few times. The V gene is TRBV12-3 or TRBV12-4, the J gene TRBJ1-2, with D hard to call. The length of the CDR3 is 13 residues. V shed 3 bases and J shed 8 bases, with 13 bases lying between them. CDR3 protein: CASSLSDRRGYTF. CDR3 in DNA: TGTGCCAGCAGTTTGAGCGACCGTCGGGGCTACACCTTC.

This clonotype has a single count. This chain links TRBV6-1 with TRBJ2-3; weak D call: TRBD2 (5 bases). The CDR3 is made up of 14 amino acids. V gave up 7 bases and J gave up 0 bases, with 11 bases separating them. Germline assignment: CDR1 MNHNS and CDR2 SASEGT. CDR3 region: CASNRAASTDTQYF. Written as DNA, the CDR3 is TGTGCCAGCAACCGAGCGGCTAGCACAGATACGCAGTATTTT.

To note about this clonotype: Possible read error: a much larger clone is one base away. CDR3 region: CSARGGVNGYTF. The DNA for the CDR3 is TGCAGTGCTAGGGGGGGGGTCAATGGCTACACCTTC. The chain is built from TRBV20-1 and TRBJ1-2; D may be TRBD1 (5 bases). This CDR3 has 12 amino acids. From germline, CDR1 is DFQATT and CDR2 SNEGSKA (reference sequence). The V gene lost 3 bases and the J gene lost 6 bases, with 11 bases spanning the gap.

The CDR3 DNA reads as TGTGCTAGTGGTTTGGTAGTTTCCCAGGGGGTGAATGAGCAGTACTTC. Protein product: CASGLVVSQGVNEQYF. V and J are TRBV12-5 and TRBJ2-1, with TRBD1 identical over 7 bases. The last part of the DNA fits TRBJ2-7 better; the J call may be wrong. Germline-derived CDR1 and CDR2 are LGHNT and FRNRAP. There are 16 residues in the CDR3.

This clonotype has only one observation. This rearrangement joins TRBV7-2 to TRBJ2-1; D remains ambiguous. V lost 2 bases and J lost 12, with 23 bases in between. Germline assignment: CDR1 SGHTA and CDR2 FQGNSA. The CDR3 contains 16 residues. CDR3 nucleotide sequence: TGTGCCAGCAGCTTATCTCGGGTCCCACGAACCGATACGCAGTTCTTC. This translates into CASSLSRVPRTDTQFF.

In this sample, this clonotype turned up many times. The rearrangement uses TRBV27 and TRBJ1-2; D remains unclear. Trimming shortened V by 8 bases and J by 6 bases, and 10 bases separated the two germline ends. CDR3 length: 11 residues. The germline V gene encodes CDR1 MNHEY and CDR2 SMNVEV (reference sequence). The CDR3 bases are TGTGCCAGCGGAAAAGGAGATGGCTACACCTTC. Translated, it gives CASGKGDGYTF.

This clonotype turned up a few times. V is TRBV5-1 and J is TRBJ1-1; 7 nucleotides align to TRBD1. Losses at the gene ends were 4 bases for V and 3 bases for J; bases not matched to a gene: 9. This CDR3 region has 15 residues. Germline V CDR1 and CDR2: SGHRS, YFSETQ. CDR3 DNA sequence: TGCGCCAGCAGCCAGGCTCAGGGGGTCGACACTGAAGCTTTCTTT. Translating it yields CASSQAQGVDTEAFF.

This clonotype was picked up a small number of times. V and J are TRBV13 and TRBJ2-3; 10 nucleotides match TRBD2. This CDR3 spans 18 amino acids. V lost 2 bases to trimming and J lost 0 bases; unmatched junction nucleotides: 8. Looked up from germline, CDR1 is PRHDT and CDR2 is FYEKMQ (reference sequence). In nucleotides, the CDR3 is TGTGCCAGCAGCTTAATAACTAGCGGGGCCTCTAGCACAGATACGCAGTATTTT. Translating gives CASSLITSGASSTDTQYF.

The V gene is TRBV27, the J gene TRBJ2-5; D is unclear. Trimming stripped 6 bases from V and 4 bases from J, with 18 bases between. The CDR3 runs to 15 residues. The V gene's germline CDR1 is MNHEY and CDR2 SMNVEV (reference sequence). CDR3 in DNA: TGTGCCAGCAGCCAAAGCCTATCAATCGGAGAGACCCAGTACTTC. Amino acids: CASSQSLSIGETQYF.

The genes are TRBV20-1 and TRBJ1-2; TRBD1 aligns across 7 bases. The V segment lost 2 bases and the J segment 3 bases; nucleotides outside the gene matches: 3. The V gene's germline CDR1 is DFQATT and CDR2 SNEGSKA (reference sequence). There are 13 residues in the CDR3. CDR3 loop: CSARQGVYYGYTF. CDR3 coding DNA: TGCAGTGCTAGACAGGGGGTGTACTATGGCTACACCTTC.

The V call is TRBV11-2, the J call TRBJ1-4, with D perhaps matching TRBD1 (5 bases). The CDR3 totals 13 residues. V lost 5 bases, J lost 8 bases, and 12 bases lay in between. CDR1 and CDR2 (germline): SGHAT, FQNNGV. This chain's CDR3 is CASSLFRTEKLFF. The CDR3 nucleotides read TGTGCCAGCAGCCTATTTAGGACAGAAAAACTGTTTTTT.

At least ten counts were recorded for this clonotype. DNA of the CDR3: TGTGCCAGCAGTCCGCTTCCCACAGATACGCAGTATTTT. Translated, it gives CASSPLPTDTQYF. This chain joins TRBV18 and TRBJ2-3; D gene ambiguous. Germline CDR1 KGHSH, CDR2 LQKENI. The CDR3 totals 13 residues. V dropped 8 bases and J dropped 2 bases, with 11 bases sitting between them.

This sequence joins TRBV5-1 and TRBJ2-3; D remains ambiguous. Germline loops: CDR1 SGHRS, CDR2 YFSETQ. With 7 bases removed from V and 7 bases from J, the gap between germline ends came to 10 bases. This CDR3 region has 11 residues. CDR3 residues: CASCPGNTQYF. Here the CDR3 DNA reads TGCGCCAGCTGCCCGGGCAATACGCAGTATTTT.

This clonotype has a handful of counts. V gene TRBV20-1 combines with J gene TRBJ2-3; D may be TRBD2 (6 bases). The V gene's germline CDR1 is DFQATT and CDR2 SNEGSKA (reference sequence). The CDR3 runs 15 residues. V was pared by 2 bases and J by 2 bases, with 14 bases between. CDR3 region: CSARPRGTYTDTQYF. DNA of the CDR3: TGCAGTGCTAGACCCAGAGGGACTTACACAGATACGCAGTATTTT.

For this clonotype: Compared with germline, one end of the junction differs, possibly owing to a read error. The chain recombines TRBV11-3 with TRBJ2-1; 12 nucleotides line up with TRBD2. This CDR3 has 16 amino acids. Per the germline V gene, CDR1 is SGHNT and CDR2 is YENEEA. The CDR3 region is CACSSYGLAGTNEQFF. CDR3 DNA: TGTGCCTGCAGCTCTTACGGACTAGCGGGAACCAATGAGCAGTTCTTC.

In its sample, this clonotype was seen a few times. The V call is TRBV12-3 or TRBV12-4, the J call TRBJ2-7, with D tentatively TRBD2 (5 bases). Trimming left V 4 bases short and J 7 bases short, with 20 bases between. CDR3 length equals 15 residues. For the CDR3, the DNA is TGTGCCAGCAGTTCCCAGGCTAGCAGCTACAATGAGCAGTACTTC. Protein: CASSSQASSYNEQYF.

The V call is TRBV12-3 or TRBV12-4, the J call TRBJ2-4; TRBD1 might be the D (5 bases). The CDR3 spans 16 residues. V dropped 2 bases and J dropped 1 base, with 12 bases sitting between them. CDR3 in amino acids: CASSLRIRQAKNIQYF. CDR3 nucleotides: TGTGCCAGCAGTTTAAGAATCCGACAGGCCAAAAACATTCAGTACTTC.

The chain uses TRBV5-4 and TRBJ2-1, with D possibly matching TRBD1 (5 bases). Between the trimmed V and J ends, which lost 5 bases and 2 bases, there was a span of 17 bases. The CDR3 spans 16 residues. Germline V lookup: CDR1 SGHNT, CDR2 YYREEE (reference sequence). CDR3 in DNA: TGTGCCAGCAGAGGACAAGACCCCTCAACCTACAATGAGCAGTTCTTC. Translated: CASRGQDPSTYNEQFF.